A single sample is the source of the 15 T cell receptor beta chains below, sequenced in a study of beta chain features in type 1 diabetes. The isolated RNA, all of it, was reverse transcribed, so expressed TCRB transcripts were what got sequenced. Sequencing was performed with immunoSEQ multiplex PCR; in TCRdb, only in-frame clones are kept and a portion is missing. The table records around 300,000 clones, approximately 11% of them present only once. Sequenced: naive CD4+ T cells from blood. The receptors derive from a young woman in good health.

This clone came up a few times. The V call is TRBV9, the J call TRBJ2-7; 8 positions agree with TRBD2. The CDR3 runs to 16 residues. Germline V gene lookup returns CDR1 SGDLS and CDR2 YYNGEE. The J segment lost 4 bases and the V segment lost 4 bases, leaving 13 bases of the junction unmatched. CDR3 sequence (DNA): TGTGCCAGCAGCCCACGCACCGGGACTAGTTTATACGAGCAGTACTTC. Encoded protein: CASSPRTGTSLYEQYF.

This clone was seen a handful of times. This chain links TRBV5-4 with TRBJ2-5, with D maybe TRBD2 (6 bases). The CDR3 extends over 15 amino acids. The V gene's germline CDR1 is SGHNT and CDR2 YYREEE (reference sequence). With 4 bases removed from V and 2 bases from J, the gap between germline ends came to 15 bases. CDR3 bases: TGTGCCAGCAGCCCGACTAGTTTTCGGCAAGAGACCCAGTACTTC. Translation gives CASSPTSFRQETQYF.

A few counts support this clone. The V and J genes are TRBV18 and TRBJ1-1; D may be TRBD1 (6 bases). Germline loops: CDR1 KGHSH, CDR2 LQKENI. Trimming removed 4 bases at V and 7 bases at J, with 16 bases between. This CDR3 comprises 14 residues. CDR3 protein: CASSQQGQSVEAFF. CDR3 bases: TGTGCCAGCTCACAACAAGGACAGTCAGTTGAAGCTTTCTTT.

This clone was seen more than once but under ten times. This chain uses TRBV30 with TRBJ2-5; 10 bases match TRBD1. This CDR3 region has 15 residues. Per germline, CDR1 GTSNPN and CDR2 SVGIG (reference sequence). The J segment lost 2 bases and the V segment lost 1 base, leaving 4 bases of the junction unmatched. The CDR3 spells CAWSGTGGGQETQYF. CDR3 DNA: TGTGCCTGGAGTGGGACAGGGGGAGGGCAAGAGACCCAGTACTTC.

The table lists this clone with a few counts. CDR3 nucleotides: TGTGCCAGCTCATCACAGCTTAATGAAAAACTGTTTTTT. This sequence encodes CASSSQLNEKLFF. The gene calls are TRBV18 and TRBJ1-4; the D is unclear. This CDR3 comprises 13 residues. Germline CDR1 and CDR2: KGHSH and LQKENI. Deletions cut 5 bases from V and 4 bases from J, with 8 bases between. Variable domain in full (rest from reference TRBV18 and TRBJ1-4): NAGVMQNPRHLVRRRGQEARLRCSPMKGHSHVYWYRQLPEEGLKFMVYLQKENIIDESGMPKERFSAEFPKEGPSILRIQQVVRGDSAAYFCASSSQLNEKLFFGSGTQLSVL.

CDR3 amino acids: CASSPQARGNQPQHF. DNA for the CDR3: TGTGCCAGCTCACCACAGGCCCGGGGCAATCAGCCCCAGCATTTT. The V gene is TRBV18, the J gene TRBJ1-5; no clear D. The V and J ends lost 1 base and 2 bases respectively, with 9 bases between them. CDR3 length equals 15 residues. The V gene's germline CDR1 is KGHSH and CDR2 LQKENI.

This clone was seen a handful of times. The V call is TRBV29-1, the J call TRBJ2-3, with TRBD2 as a possible D gene (6 bases). V was trimmed by 6 bases and J by 0 bases, leaving 13 bases between them. The length of the CDR3 is 14 residues. The germline gives CDR1 SQVTM, CDR2 ANQGSEA. The CDR3 bases are TGCAGCGTAAGGGACTTACCAAGCACAGATACGCAGTATTTT. It encodes CSVRDLPSTDTQYF.

J is TRBJ2-7 and V is TRBV10-3; 7 bases fit TRBD2. CDR3 length: 14 residues. V was clipped by 3 bases and J by 5 bases; unmatched bases: 7. Germline assignment: CDR1 ENHRY and CDR2 SYGVKD. The CDR3 loop reads CAISEAGSTHEQYF. The CDR3 nucleotides are TGTGCCATCAGTGAAGCGGGGAGTACCCACGAGCAGTACTTC.

This clone has just a few counts. V gene TRBV28 combines with J gene TRBJ2-1; TRBD2 aligns across 13 bases. The V gene's germline CDR1 is MDHEN and CDR2 SYDVKM. The CDR3 is 17 amino acids. The V gene end was trimmed by 6 bases and the J gene end by 0 bases; junction bases not matched to a gene: 5. The CDR3: CASSFWTSGGSYNEQFF. The CDR3 nucleotides read TGTGCCAGCAGCTTCTGGACTAGCGGGGGCTCCTACAATGAGCAGTTCTTC.

V is TRBV10-3 and J is TRBJ2-1, with TRBD2 matching 10 bases. V gave up 6 bases and J gave up 7 bases; unmatched junction bases: 6. Germline V gives CDR1 ENHRY, CDR2 SYGVKD. The CDR3 totals 14 residues. As DNA, the CDR3 is TGTGCCATCAGGGACGGACTAGCGGCTAATGAGCAGTTCTTC. It encodes CAIRDGLAANEQFF.

The CDR3 nucleotides are TGCGCCAGCAGCCAAGATCAAGCGGGGGGAAACACAGATACGCAGTATTTT. Amino acid sequence: CASSQDQAGGNTDTQYF. The chain is built from TRBV4-3 and TRBJ2-3; 9 nucleotides match TRBD2. The CDR3 runs to 17 residues. Germline V lookup: CDR1 LGHNA, CDR2 YSLEER. The trim removed 0 bases at V and 2 bases at J, leaving 6 bases unmatched.

This clone appeared a few times. The V and J genes are TRBV7-9 and TRBJ2-5; the match to TRBD1 covers 8 bases. CDR1 and CDR2 (germline): SEHNR, FQNEAQ (reference sequence). After removal of 7 bases from V and 1 base from J, the junction contained 5 bases not matched to a gene. This CDR3 region has 14 residues. CDR3 DNA: TGTGCCAGCACACCGGACAGGGCCCAAGAGACCCAGTACTTC. Translating it yields CASTPDRAQETQYF. The entire variable domain, with the rest obtained from reference TRBV7-9 and TRBJ2-5, is as follows: DTGVSQNPRHKITKRGQNVTFRCDPISEHNRLYWYRQTLGQGPEFLTYFQNEAQLEKSRLLSDRFSAERPKGSFSTLEIQRTEQGDSAMYLCASTPDRAQETQYFGPGTRLLVL.

The V and J genes are TRBV7-2 and TRBJ2-7; 9 bases are shared with TRBD1. Germline lookup yields CDR1 SGHTA and CDR2 FQGNSA. This CDR3 has 17 amino acids. V dropped 5 bases and J dropped 5; count of bases not matched to a gene: 16. CDR3: CASSTRVGGQGSDEQYF. The CDR3 DNA reads as TGTGCCAGCAGCACTCGGGTCGGGGGACAGGGTTCGGACGAGCAGTACTTC.

This clone has a handful of counts. The chain recombines TRBV7-9 with TRBJ2-3, with D possibly TRBD1 on 6 matching bases. Germline V CDR1 and CDR2: SEHNR, FQNEAQ (reference sequence). There are 14 residues in the CDR3. V lost 11 bases to trimming and J lost 0 bases, with 15 bases between them. This chain's CDR3 is CAGNRDISTDTQYF. The CDR3, as DNA: TGTGCCGGGAACAGGGACATTAGCACAGATACGCAGTATTTT.

The chain uses TRBV2 and TRBJ2-7, with D unclear. V was shortened by 8 bases and J by 3 bases, with 11 bases between the two germline ends. The length of the CDR3 is 12 residues. Germline V gene lookup returns CDR1 SNHLY and CDR2 FYNNEI. This CDR3 reads CASFRSGYEQYF. In DNA form, the CDR3 reads TGTGCCAGCTTCCGGTCTGGCTACGAGCAGTACTTC.